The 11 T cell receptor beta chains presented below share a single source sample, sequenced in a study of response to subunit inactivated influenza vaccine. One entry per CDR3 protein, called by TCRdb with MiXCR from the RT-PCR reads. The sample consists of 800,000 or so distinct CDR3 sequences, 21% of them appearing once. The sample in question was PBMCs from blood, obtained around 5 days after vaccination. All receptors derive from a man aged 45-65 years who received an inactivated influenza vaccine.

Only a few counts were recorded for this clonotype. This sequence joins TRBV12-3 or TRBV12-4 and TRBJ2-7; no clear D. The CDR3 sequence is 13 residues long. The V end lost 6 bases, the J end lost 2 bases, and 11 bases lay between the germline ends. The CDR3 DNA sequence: TGTGCCAGCAGCCCAAGCCTCCCCTACGAGCAGTACTTC. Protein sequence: CASSPSLPYEQYF.

In nucleotides, the CDR3 is TGTGCCAGCAGCTTAAATGGGGGTCGAGGGGAGCTGTTTTTT. Protein sequence: CASSLNGGRGELFF. The V and J genes are TRBV7-3 and TRBJ2-2; the D call may be TRBD1 or TRBD2 (5 bases each). Germline V gene lookup returns CDR1 SGHTA and CDR2 FQGTGA. The V and J ends lost 1 base and 8 bases respectively, with 11 bases between them. The CDR3 is 14 amino acids.

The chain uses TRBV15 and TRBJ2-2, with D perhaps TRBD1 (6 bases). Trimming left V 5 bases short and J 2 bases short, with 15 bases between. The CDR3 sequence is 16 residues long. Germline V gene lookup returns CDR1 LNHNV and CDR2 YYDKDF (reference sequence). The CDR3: CATSGVRGFNTGELFF. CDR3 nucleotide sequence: TGTGCCACCAGCGGGGTCAGGGGATTTAACACCGGGGAGCTGTTTTTT. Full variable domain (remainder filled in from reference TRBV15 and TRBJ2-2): DAMVIQNPRYQVTQFGKPVTLSCSQTLNHNVMYWYQQKSSQAPKLLFHYYDKDFNNEADTPDNFQSRRPNTSFCFLDIRSPGLGDTAMYLCATSGVRGFNTGELFFGEGSRLTVL.

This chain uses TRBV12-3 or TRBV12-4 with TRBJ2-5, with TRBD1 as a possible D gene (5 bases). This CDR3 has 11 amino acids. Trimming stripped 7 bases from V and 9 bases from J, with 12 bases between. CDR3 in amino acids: CASTLDRAQYF. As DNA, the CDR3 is TGTGCCAGCACCCTAGACAGAGCCCAGTACTTC.

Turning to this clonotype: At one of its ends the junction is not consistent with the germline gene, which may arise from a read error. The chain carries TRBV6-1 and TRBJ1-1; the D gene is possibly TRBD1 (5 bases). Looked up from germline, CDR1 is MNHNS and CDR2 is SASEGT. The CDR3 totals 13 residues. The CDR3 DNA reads TGTGCCAGCAGTGAAGAAGGGGTCACTGAAGCGTTCTTT. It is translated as CASSEEGVTEAFF.

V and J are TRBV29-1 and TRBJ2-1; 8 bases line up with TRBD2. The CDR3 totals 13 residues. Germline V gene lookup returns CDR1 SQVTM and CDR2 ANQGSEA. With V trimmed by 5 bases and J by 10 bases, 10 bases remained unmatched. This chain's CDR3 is CSVRNGGASEQFF. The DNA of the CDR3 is TGCAGCGTTCGGAACGGGGGGGCATCAGAGCAGTTCTTC.

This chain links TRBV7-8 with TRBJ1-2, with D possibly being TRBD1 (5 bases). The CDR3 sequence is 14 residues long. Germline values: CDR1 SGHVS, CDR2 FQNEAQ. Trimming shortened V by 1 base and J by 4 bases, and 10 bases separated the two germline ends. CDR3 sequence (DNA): TGTGCCAGCAGCTTAGTCTCTGGGGGCTATGGCTACACCTTC. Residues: CASSLVSGGYGYTF.

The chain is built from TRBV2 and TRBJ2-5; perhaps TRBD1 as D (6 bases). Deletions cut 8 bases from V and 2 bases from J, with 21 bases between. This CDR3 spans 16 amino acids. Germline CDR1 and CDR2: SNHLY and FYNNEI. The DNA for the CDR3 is TGTGCCAGCCGTGGGGTACTGCAGGGGTATCAAGAGACCCAGTACTTC. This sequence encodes CASRGVLQGYQETQYF.

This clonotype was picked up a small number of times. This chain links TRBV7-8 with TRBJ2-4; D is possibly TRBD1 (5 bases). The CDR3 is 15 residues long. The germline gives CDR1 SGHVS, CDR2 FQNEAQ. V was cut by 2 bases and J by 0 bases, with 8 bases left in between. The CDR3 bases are TGTGCCAGCAGCTTATTGGGGCGAGCCAAAAACATTCAGTACTTC. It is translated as CASSLLGRAKNIQYF.

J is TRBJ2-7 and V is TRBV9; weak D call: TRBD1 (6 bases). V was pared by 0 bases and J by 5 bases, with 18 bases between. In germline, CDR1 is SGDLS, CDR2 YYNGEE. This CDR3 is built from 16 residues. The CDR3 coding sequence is TGTGCCAGCAGCGTAGATACAGGGCCGACGAGGAACGAGCAGTACTTC. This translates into CASSVDTGPTRNEQYF.

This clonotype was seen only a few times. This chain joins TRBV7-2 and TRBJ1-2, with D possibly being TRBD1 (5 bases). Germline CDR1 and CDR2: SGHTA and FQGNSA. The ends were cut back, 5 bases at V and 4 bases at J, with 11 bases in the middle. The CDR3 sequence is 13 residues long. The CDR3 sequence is CASSGAAIYGYTF. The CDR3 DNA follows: TGTGCCAGCAGCGGGGCTGCCATCTATGGCTACACCTTC.